Reported below is one T cell receptor (beta chain). Its antigen is not known. The second PCR ran about 6 to 11 cycles with a sample-barcoded 5' primer and J-beta primers. TCRdb processed the 5' RACE reads anew with MiXCR; each CDR3 protein has one entry. Of over a million distinct CDR3 sequences in the sample, under 30% were seen once. Deletions cut 0 bases from V and 4 bases from J, with 10 bases between. In germline, CDR1 is SGHRS, CDR2 YFSETQ. CDR3 length equals 14 residues. This sample is part of a study of blood T cells in healthy people across ages. Overall study context: Template-switching capture recovered about one barcoded beta molecule per two T cells.

General study results and limits: The diversity estimates, figures obtained from one million T cells, were considered underestimates.

This same sample was also part of a study on T cells of mothers and their children. As that report states: Normalized overlap was always slightly, never significantly, higher in related than unrelated mother-child pairs.

Material: blood. The V and J genes are TRBV5-1 and TRBJ1-1, with TRBD1 as a possible D gene (5 bases). This TCR derives from a girl under 10 years old in good health. As DNA, the CDR3 is TGCGCCAGCAGCTTGGGGGGCAGGTTCACTGAAGCTTTCTTT. The encoded protein is CASSLGGRFTEAFF.